Given below is one T cell receptor (beta chain) in context. Its antigen is as yet unknown. Sequencing was performed with immunoSEQ multiplex PCR; in TCRdb, only in-frame clones are kept and a portion is missing. This table holds roughly 17,000 clones, roughly two thirds found once. The CDR3 covers 15 residues. CDR1 SGHVS and CDR2 FQNEAQ come from the germline V gene. V lost 2 bases and J lost 3, with 14 bases in between. The data stem from a study of T cells in narcolepsy. Looking at the study overall: Donors had narcolepsy type 1 or type 2, or were healthy controls. Study-wide findings and caveats: Healthy controls reportedly lacked the autoreactive clonotypes serially found in patients' blood. Same-patient CSF and blood CD4+ T cell clonotypes included HCRT-specific and TRIB2-specific autoreactive ones.

Material: CD45RA- memory CD8+ T cells from PBMCs. This sequence originates from a human donor with narcolepsy. J is TRBJ2-7 and V is TRBV7-8; perhaps TRBD1 as D (6 bases). The DNA of the CDR3 is TGTGCCAGCAGCTTAATAGGTACAGGGCTCTACGAGCAGTACTTC. Translating it yields CASSLIGTGLYEQYF.